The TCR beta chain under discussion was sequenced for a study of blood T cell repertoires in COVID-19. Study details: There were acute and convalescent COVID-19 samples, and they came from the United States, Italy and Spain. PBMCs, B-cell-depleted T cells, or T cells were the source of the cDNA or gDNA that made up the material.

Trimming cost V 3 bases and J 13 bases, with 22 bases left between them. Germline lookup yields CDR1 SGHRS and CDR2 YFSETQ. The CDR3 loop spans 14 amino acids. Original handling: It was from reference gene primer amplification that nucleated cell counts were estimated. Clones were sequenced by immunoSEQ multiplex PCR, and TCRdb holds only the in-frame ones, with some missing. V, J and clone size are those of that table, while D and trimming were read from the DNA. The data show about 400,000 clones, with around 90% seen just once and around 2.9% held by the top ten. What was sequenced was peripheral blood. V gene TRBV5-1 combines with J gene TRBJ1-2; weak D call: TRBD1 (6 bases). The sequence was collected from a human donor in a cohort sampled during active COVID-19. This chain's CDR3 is CASSSPYDRNGVTF. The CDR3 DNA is TGCGCCAGCAGCTCCCCTTACGACAGGAATGGTGTCACCTTC.